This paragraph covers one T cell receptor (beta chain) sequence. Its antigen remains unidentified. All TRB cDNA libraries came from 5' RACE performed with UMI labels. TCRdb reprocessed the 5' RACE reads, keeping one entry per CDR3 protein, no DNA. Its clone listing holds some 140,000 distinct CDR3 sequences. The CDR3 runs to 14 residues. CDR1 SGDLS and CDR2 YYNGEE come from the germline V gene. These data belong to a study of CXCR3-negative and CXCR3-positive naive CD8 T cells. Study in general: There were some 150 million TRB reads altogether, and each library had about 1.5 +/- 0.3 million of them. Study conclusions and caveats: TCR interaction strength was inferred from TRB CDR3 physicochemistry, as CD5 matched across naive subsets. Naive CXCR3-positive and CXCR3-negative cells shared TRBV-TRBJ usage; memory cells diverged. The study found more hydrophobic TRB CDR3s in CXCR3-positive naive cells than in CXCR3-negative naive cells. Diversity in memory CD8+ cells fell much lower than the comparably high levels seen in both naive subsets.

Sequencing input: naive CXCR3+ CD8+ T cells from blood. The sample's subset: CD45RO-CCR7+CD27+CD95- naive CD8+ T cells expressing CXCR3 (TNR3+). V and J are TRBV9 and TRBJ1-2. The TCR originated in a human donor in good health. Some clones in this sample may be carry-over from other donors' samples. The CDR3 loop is CASSVAGIGYGYTF.